This is a list of T cell receptor beta chains from one sample in a study of control samples from healthy donors and cancer patients. The protocol was immunoSEQ multiplex PCR, while the TCRdb copy is restricted to in-frame clones and leaves out a portion. The sample records approximately 94,000 clones, 87% being singletons. The sequencing input was blood. All receptors derive from a woman in her 50s in good health. The CDR3 runs from the conserved cysteine through the conserved F or W. A D gene is named only where the DNA matches it firmly.

>.|TRBJ1-2|TRBV25-1
CASSELSVTGGYTF
>.|TRBJ2-1|TRBV7-2
CASNKNQGSGEQFF
>.|TRBJ1-6|TRBV28
CASSFMGSSLPLHF
>.|TRBJ2-3|TRBV15
CATSRENLPTRDTQYF
>.|TRBJ1-5|TRBV6-2/TRBV6-3
CASSYAGVGQPQHF
>.|TRBJ1-2|TRBV9
CASSALPGDYGYTF
>.|TRBJ1-4|TRBV7-9
CASSLGVTTNEKLFF
>.|TRBJ1-2|TRBV28
CASSLSPQDNYGYTF
>.|TRBJ2-1|TRBV6-6
CASSSTAAGAGNEQFF
>.|TRBJ1-5|TRBV30
CAWSSGYNQPQHF
>TRBD2|TRBJ2-3|TRBV7-2
CASSAPGLAGGRTDTQYF
>TRBD2|TRBJ2-5|TRBV19
CASSRTVAGGRETQYF
>.|TRBJ2-2|TRBV18
CASSPGQANTGELFF
>.|TRBJ2-3|TRBV4-1
CASSQLGGADTQYF
>TRBD2|TRBJ2-3|TRBV6-2/TRBV6-3
CASSTSGSADTQYF
>.|TRBJ2-4|TRBV30
CAWSVTIPRNIQYF
>.|TRBJ1-1|TRBV30
CAWSFRRRSYDPNKTGLPREAFF
>TRBD1|TRBJ1-4|TRBV19
CASMPLMPSQGNEKLFF
>.|TRBJ2-2|TRBV7-4
CASSLGTAGELFF
>.|TRBJ1-1|TRBV5-5
CASSLADVDQAFF
>TRBD1|TRBJ1-1|TRBV9
CASSGQGNTEAFF
>.|TRBJ1-1|TRBV2
CATVTGRTEAFF
>.|TRBJ2-3|TRBV6-5
CASSYSRGADTQYF
>.|TRBJ2-3|TRBV27
CASSLLARAHTQYF
>.|TRBJ2-3|TRBV6-4
CASSQEGAGTQYF
>.|TRBJ1-1|TRBV6-5
CASSYSSYTEAFF
>.|TRBJ2-5|TRBV5-1
CASSFRDLQETQYF
>.|TRBJ1-1|TRBV7-3
CASSRAVSGEAFF
>.|TRBJ2-3|TRBV18
CASSPDLLGDTQYF
>.|TRBJ2-1|TRBV27
CASSSDRNSYNEQFF
>.|TRBJ2-1|TRBV7-9
CASSYTDTLGGYNEQFF
>.|TRBJ1-5|TRBV29-1
CSVGGRNQPQHF
>TRBD2|TRBJ2-5|TRBV6-5
CASSLELAHQETQYF
>.|TRBJ1-1|TRBV19
CASSIEAGRFAFF
>.|TRBJ2-5|TRBV11-1
CASSLVGGWARETQYF
>TRBD1|TRBJ2-5|TRBV23-1
CASSQPQPQGPKETQYF
>.|TRBJ1-4|TRBV21-1
CASSKDRREQEKLFF
>.|TRBJ1-5|TRBV3-1/TRBV3-2
CASSQGPGGGNTGNQPQHF
>.|TRBJ2-7|TRBV2
CASRVAETSYEQYF
>.|TRBJ2-2|TRBV21-1
CASSHPLRDTNTGELFF
>.|TRBJ1-4|TRBV12-3/TRBV12-4
CASSWAGFEKLFF
>TRBD1|TRBJ1-2|TRBV6-5
CASRKRDRAYGYTF
>.|TRBJ1-3|TRBV10-3
CAISELEGNTIYF
>.|TRBJ2-4|TRBV5-8
CANLGPRGEGKNIQYF
>.|TRBJ2-5|TRBV24-1
CATSGGFGETQYF
>.|TRBJ2-3|TRBV19
CASSIGSRQRFTDTQYF
>.|TRBJ2-1|TRBV5-6
CASSFGRGDEQFF
>TRBD2|TRBJ2-1|TRBV7-6
CASSLAPSGSSYNEQFF
>.|TRBJ1-2|TRBV30
CAWSRYRNYGYTF
>.|TRBJ1-2|TRBV9
CASSPQGNYGYTF
>.|TRBJ2-3|TRBV5-1
CASSLGILRAQGGSDTQYF
>TRBD2|TRBJ2-5|TRBV19
CASSPSAGGLETQYF
>.|TRBJ1-5|TRBV6-5
CASRDSLYQPQHF
>TRBD2|TRBJ2-1|TRBV29-1
CSVETSGGPNNEQFF
>.|TRBJ1-2|TRBV7-3
CASSSAGAKGYTF